Reported below is one T cell receptor beta chain. Its antigen is unknown. V was cut by 1 base and J by 2 bases, with 10 bases left in between. There are 15 residues in the CDR3. Germline V gives CDR1 MNHNS, CDR2 SASEGT. This specimen comes from a study of T cell responses to AZD1222 COVID-19 vaccine. Study details: Second-dose recipients at about 4 or about 12 weeks were treated as one pooled group.

Assay used: immunoSEQ multiplex PCR; TCRdb lists only in-frame clones, some missing. The profile shows fewer than 150,000 clones, 65% to 90% of them singletons. Study results and limitations: It should be noted that donors were predominantly white British and more often female, and clonal diversity was possibly underestimated. At baseline, seropositivity was found in only 6 or 7 AZD1222 recipients. Close to half of spike-specific TCRs reportedly recognize unmutated variant regions.

The sequence came from an adult in good health. The genes are TRBV6-1 and TRBJ2-3; no clear D gene. The material was peripheral blood, obtained on day 0 of AZD1222 vaccination. The CDR3 loop reads CASSEVGRITDTQYF. The CDR3 coding sequence is TGTGCCAGCAGTGAAGTCGGCCGGATCACAGATACGCAGTATTTT.